The subject of this entry is one T cell receptor (beta chain). Antigen unknown. This sample is part of a study of CXCR3-negative and CXCR3-positive naive CD8 T cells. Across the study: Each library held about 1.5 +/- 0.3 million TRB reads, roughly 150 million in total.

Naive CD8+ T cells were CD45RO-CCR7+CD27+CD95-. Libraries were UMI-labeled 5' RACE TRB cDNA. TCRdb reanalyzed the 5' RACE reads, giving one entry per CDR3 protein sequence and no DNA. The sample has about 120,000 distinct CDR3 sequences; the top ten hold 0.36%. The CDR3 is 15 amino acids. Germline CDR1 is MNHEY and CDR2 is SMNVEV (reference sequence). Study-wide results and caveats: Both of the naive subsets showed about the same high diversity, but memory CD8+ cells had much less. CXCR3-positive naive cells carried more hydrophobic TRB CDR3s than CXCR3-negative naive cells did.

The chain has TRBV27 and TRBJ2-1; with no DNA, the TCRdb D assignment of TRBD1 cannot be verified. Source material: naive CXCR3+ CD8+ T cells from blood. Specified subset: CD45RO-CCR7+CD27+CD95- naive CD8+ T cells expressing CXCR3 (TNR3+). The clonotype comes from a human donor in good health. Some clones in this sample may be carry-over from other donors' samples. Here the CDR3 reads CASRKQGGSYNEQFF.